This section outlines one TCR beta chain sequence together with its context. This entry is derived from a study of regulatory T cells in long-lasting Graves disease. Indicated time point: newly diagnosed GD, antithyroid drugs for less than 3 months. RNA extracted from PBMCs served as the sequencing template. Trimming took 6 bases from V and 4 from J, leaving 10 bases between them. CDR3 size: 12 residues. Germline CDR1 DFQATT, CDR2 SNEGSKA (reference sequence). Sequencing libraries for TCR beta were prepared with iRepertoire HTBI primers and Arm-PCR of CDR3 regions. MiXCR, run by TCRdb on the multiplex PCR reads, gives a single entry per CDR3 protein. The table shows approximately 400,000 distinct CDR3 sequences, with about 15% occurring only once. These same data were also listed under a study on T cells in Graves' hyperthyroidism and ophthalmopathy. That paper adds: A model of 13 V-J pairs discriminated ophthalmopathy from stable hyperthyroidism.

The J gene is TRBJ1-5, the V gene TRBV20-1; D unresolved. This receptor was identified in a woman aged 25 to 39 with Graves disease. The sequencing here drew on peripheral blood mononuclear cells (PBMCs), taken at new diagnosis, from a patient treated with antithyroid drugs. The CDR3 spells CSAADINQPQHF. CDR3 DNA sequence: TGCAGTGCGGCTGACATAAATCAGCCCCAGCATTTT.